Detailed here is one T cell receptor beta chain. This sample is drawn from a study of blood T cell repertoires in COVID-19. Study details: Spain, Italy and the United States supplied samples that represented acute and convalescent COVID-19. The analysed material was cDNA or gDNA that came from T cells, B-cell-depleted T cells, or PBMCs.

Per germline, CDR1 SGHTA and CDR2 FQGTGA. This CDR3 has 16 amino acids. V lost 6 bases and J 4 bases, leaving 18 bases between the germline ends. Authors' data handling: From reference gene primer amplification, estimates of nucleated cell counts were derived. The repertoire was sequenced with immunoSEQ multiplex PCR; TCRdb's copy has only in-frame clones and lacks some. V and J calls and clone size come straight from that table; D and trimming were deduced from the DNA. The table has 140,000 to 150,000 clones, over 75% seen once. Sequenced material: peripheral blood. The clonotype originates from a human donor in a cohort sampled during active COVID-19. The gene calls are TRBV7-3 and TRBJ2-2; D might be TRBD1 (6 bases). CDR3 bases: TGTGCCAGCAGTTCTCAGGGGCCCGCCGCCACCGGGGAGCTGTTTTTT. Translated: CASSSQGPAATGELFF.